This TCR beta chain was captured by sequencing in a study of cytomegalovirus exposure and HLA in healthy donors. Overall study findings and caveats: According to a later analysis, most TCR beta chains associated with CMV appeared HLA-restricted.

The PCR used 60 Vbeta and 13 Jbeta primers. Assay: immunoSEQ multiplex PCR; the TCRdb copy retains only in-frame clones and omits some. The sample totals roughly 120,000 clones; its top ten clones hold 3% to 4.5%. Germline V CDR1 and CDR2: SGHTA, FQGNSA. CDR3 length: 14 residues. V trimming: 3 bases; J trimming: 6 bases; junction bases outside the gene matches: 3. A remark on this clone: Its antigen is undetermined.

The rearrangement joins TRBV7-2 to TRBJ2-1; 9 bases agree with TRBD2. This receptor was identified in a man between 18 and 35 years old in good health and CMV-seronegative. The sequenced material came from PBMCs. The CDR3 here is CASSFAGGPNEQFF. CDR3 nucleotide sequence: TGTGCCAGCAGCTTCGCGGGGGGGCCCAATGAGCAGTTCTTC. The full variable domain, completed using reference TRBV7-2 and TRBJ2-1, is GAGVSQSPSNKVTEKGKDVELRCDPISGHTALYWYRQSLGQGLEFLIYFQGNSAPDKSGLPSDRFSAERTGGSVSTLTIQRTQQEDSAVYLCASSFAGGPNEQFFGPGTRLTVL.